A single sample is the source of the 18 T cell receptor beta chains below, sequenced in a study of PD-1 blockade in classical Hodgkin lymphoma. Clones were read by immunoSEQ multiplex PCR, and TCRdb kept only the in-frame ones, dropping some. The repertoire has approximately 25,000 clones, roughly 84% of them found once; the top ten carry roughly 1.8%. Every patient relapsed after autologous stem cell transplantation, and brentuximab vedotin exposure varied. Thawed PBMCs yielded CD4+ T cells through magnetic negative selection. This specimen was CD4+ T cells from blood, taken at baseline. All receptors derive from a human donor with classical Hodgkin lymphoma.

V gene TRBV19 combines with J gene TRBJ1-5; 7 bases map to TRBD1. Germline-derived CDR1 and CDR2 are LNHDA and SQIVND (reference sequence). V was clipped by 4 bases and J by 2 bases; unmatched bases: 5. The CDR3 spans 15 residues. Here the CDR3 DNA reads TGTGCCAGTAGTACGACAGGGAATCGCAATCAGCCCCAGCATTTT. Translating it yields CASSTTGNRNQPQHF.

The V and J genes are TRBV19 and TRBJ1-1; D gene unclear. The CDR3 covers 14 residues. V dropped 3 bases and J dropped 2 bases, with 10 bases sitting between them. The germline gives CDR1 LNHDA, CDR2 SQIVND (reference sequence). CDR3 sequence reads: CASSIGRINTEAFF. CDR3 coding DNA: TGTGCCAGTAGTATCGGCAGAATAAACACTGAAGCTTTCTTT.

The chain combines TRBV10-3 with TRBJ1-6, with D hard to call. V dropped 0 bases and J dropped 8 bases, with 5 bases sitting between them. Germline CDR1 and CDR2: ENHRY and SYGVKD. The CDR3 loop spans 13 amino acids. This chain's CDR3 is CAISESRDSPLHF. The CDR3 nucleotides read TGTGCCATCAGTGAGTCAAGGGATTCACCCCTCCACTTT.

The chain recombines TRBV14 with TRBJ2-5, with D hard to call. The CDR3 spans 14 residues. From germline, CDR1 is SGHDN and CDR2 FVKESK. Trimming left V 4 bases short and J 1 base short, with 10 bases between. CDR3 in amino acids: CASSPQAVQETQYF. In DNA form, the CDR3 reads TGTGCCAGCAGCCCCCAAGCAGTCCAAGAGACCCAGTACTTC.

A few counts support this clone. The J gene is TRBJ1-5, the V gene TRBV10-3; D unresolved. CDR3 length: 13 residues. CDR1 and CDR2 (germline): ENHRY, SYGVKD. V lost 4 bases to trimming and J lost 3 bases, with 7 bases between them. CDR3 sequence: CAISGADNQPQHF. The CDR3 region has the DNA TGTGCCATCAGTGGGGCAGACAATCAGCCCCAGCATTTT.

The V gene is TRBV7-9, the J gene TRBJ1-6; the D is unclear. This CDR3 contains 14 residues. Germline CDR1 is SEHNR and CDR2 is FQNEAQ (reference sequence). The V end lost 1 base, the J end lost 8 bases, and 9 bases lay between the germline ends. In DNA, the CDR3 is TGTGCCAGCAGCTTAGGAGGCGGACATTCACCCCTCCACTTT. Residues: CASSLGGGHSPLHF.

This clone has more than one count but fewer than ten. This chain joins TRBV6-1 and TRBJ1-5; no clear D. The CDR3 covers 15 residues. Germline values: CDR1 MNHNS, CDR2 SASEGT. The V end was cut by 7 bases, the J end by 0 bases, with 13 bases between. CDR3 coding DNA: TGTGCCAGCACCTCTACAGACTCTAGCAATCAGCCCCAGCATTTT. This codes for CASTSTDSSNQPQHF.

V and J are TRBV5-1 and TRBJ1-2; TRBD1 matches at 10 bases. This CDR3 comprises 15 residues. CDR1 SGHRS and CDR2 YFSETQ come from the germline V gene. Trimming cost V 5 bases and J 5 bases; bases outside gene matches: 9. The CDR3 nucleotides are TGCGCCAGCAGGGACCGGACAGGGGGTGTGTATGGCTACACCTTC. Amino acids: CASRDRTGGVYGYTF.

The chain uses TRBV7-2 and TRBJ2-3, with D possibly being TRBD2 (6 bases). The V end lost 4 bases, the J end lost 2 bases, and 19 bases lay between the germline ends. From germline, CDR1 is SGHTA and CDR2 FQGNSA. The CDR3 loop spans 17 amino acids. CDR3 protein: CASSYRGGGDPTDTQYF. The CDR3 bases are TGTGCCAGCAGCTACCGCGGAGGCGGGGACCCCACAGATACGCAGTATTTT.

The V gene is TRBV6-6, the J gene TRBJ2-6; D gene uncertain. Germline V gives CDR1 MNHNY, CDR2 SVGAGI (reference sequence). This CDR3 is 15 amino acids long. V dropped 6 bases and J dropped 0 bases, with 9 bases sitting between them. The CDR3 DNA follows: TGTGCCAGCAGCACCGTTACCTCTGGGGCCAACGTCCTGACTTTC. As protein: CASSTVTSGANVLTF.

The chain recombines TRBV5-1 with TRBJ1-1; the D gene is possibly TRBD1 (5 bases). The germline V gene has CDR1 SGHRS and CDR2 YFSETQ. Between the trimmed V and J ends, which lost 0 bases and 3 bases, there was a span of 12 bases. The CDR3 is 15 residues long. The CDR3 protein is CASSLVVGADTEAFF. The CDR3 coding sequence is TGCGCCAGCAGCTTGGTCGTAGGGGCGGACACTGAAGCTTTCTTT.

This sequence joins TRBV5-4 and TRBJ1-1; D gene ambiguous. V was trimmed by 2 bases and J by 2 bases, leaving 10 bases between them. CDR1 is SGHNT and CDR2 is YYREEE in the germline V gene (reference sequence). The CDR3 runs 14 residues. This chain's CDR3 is CASSLTNLNTEAFF. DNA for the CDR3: TGTGCCAGCAGCTTAACCAATCTAAACACTGAAGCTTTCTTT.

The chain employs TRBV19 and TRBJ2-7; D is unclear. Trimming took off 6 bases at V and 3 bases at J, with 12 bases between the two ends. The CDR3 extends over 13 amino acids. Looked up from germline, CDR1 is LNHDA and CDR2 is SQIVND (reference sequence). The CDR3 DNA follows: TGTGCCAGTAGGGACGGAATTTTCTACGAGCAGTACTTC. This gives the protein CASRDGIFYEQYF.

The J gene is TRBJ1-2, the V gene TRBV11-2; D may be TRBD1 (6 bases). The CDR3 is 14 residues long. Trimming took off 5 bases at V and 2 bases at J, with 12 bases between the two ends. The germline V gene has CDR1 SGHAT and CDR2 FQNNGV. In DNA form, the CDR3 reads TGTGCCAGCAGCCCCACTGGACAGAACTATGGCTACACCTTC. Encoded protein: CASSPTGQNYGYTF.

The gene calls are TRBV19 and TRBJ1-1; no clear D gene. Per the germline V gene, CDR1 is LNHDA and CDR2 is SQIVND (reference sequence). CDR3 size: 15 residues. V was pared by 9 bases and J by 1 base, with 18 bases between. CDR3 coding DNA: TGTGCCAGCTACGATGCGGTGGAGGGGAACACTGAAGCTTTCTTT. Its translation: CASYDAVEGNTEAFF.

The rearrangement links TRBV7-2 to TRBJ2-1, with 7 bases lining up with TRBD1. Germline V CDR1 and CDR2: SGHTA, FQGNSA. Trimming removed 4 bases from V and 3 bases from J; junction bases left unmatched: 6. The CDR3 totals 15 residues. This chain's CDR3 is CASSSGQPNYNEQFF. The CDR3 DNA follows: TGTGCCAGCAGCTCGGGACAGCCGAACTACAATGAGCAGTTCTTC.

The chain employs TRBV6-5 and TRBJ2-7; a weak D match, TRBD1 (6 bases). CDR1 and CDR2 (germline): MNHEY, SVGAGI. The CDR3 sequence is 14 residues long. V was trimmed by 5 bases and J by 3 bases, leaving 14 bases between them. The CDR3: CASSDPGHDYEQYF. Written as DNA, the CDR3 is TGTGCCAGCAGTGATCCGGGACACGACTACGAGCAGTACTTC.

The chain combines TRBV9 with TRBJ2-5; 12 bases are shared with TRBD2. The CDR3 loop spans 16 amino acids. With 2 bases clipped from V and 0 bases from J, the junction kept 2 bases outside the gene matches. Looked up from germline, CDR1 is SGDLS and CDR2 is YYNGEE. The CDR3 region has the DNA TGTGCCAGCAGCGTGAGACTAGCGGGGGACCAAGAGACCCAGTACTTC. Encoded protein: CASSVRLAGDQETQYF.